Below, one T cell receptor (beta chain) is given with its context. The assay was immunoSEQ multiplex PCR, and TCRdb's table has in-frame clones only and misses some. The repertoire consists of about 330,000 clones, with about 88% occurring once and the leading ten covering over 0.8%. J was trimmed by 4 bases and V by 0 bases; bases with no gene match: 9. The CDR3 has 16 residues. CDR1 and CDR2 from the germline V gene are SGHNT and YYREEE (reference sequence). Clinical history reported by participants formed the basis on which cohorts were assigned. This sample is drawn from a study of blood T cell repertoires in COVID-19. Turning to the study itself: From T cells, B-cell-depleted T cells, or PBMCs came the material, which was cDNA or gDNA.

The sample consisted of PBMCs or T cells enriched from blood (not recorded which). The source of this sequence is a woman aged 25 to 39 who had recovered from COVID-19. The chain recombines TRBV5-4 with TRBJ1-1, with TRBD1 identical over 7 bases. The CDR3 loop is CASSLGGDRVFTEAFF. The CDR3 DNA follows: TGTGCCAGCAGCTTGGGCGGAGACAGGGTATTCACTGAAGCTTTCTTT. The whole variable domain, filled in from reference TRBV5-4 and TRBJ1-1, reads ETGVTQSPTHLIKTRGQQVTLRCSSQSGHNTVSWYQQALGQGPQFIFQYYREEENGRGNFPPRFSGLQFPNYSSELNVNALELDDSALYLCASSLGGDRVFTEAFFGQGTRLTVV.